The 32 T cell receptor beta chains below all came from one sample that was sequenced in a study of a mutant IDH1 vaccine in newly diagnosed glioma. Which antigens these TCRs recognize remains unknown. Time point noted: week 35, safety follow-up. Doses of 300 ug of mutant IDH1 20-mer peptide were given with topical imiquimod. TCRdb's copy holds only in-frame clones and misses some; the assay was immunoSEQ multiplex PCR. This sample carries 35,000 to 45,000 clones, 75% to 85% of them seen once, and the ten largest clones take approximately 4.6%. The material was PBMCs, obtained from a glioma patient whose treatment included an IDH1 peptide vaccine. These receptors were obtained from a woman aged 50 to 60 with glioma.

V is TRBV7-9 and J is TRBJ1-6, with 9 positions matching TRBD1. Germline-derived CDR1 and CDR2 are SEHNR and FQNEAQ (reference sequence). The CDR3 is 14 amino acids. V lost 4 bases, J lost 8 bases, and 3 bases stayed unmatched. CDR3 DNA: TGTGCCAGCAGCTCAGGGACAGGGCATTCACCCCTCCACTTT. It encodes CASSSGTGHSPLHF.

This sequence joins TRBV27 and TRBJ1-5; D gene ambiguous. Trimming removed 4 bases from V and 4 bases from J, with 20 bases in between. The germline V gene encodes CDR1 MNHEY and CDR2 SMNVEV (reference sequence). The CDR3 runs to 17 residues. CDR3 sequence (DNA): TGTGCCAGCAGTTCCCGTTTCTCCGGGGATCGTAATCAGCCCCAGCATTTT. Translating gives CASSSRFSGDRNQPQHF.

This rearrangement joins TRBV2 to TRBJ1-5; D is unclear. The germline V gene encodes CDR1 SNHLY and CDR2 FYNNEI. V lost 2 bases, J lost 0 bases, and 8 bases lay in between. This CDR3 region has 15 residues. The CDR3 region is CASSERTDSNQPQHF. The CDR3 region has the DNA TGTGCCAGCAGTGAAAGGACGGATAGCAATCAGCCCCAGCATTTT.

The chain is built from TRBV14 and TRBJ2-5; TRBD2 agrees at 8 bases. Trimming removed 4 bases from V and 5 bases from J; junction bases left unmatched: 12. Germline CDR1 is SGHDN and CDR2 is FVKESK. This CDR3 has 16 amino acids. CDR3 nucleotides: TGTGCCAGCAGCCCTACTGAGCGGGGGCGGGGGGAGACCCAGTACTTC. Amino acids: CASSPTERGRGETQYF.

CDR3 nucleotides: TGTGCCAGCAGCTTCGAAGGGACCTACGAGCAGTACTTC. The encoded protein is CASSFEGTYEQYF. This rearrangement joins TRBV11-3 to TRBJ2-7; unclear D gene. Trimming removed 3 bases from V and 2 bases from J, with 8 bases in between. The CDR3 length is 13 residues. The V gene's germline CDR1 is SGHNT and CDR2 YENEEA. The variable domain in full, with the rest retrieved from reference TRBV11-3 and TRBJ2-7, is EAGVVQSPRYKIIEKKQPVAFWCNPISGHNTLYWYLQNLGQGPELLIRYENEEAVDDSQLPKDRFSAERLKGVDSTLKIQPAELGDSAVYLCASSFEGTYEQYFGPGTRLTVT.

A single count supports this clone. The CDR3: CASSLQGQGNGYTF. The CDR3 DNA is TGCGCCAGCAGCTTGCAGGGACAGGGAAATGGCTACACCTTC. The rearrangement joins TRBV5-1 to TRBJ1-2, with 9 positions matching TRBD1. Germline V CDR1 and CDR2: SGHRS, YFSETQ. V trimming: 1 base; J trimming: 6 bases; junction bases outside the gene matches: 4. The CDR3 contains 14 residues.

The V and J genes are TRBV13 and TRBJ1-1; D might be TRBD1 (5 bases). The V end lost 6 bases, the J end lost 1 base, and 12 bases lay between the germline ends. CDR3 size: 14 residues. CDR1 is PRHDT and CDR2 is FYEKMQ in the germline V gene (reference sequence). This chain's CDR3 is CASRTGGENTEAFF. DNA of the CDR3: TGTGCCAGCAGGACGGGAGGGGAGAACACTGAAGCTTTCTTT.

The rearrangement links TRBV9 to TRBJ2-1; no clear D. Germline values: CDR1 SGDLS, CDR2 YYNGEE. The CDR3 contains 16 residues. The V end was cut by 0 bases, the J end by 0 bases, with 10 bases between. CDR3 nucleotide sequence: TGTGCCAGCAGCGTAGCGGGCCAGAGCTCCTACAATGAGCAGTTCTTC. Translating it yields CASSVAGQSSYNEQFF.

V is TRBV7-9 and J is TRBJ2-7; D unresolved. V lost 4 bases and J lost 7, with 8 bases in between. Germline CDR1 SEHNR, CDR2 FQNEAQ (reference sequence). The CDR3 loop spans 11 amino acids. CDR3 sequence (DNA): TGTGCCAGCAGCTCCGGACCGGAGCAGTACTTC. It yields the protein CASSSGPEQYF.

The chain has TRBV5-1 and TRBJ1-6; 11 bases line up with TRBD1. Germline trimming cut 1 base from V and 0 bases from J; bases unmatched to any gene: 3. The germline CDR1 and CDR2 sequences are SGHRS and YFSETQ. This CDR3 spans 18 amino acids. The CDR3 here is CASSLRDRGSSYNSPLHF. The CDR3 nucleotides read TGCGCCAGCAGCTTGCGGGACAGGGGGAGCTCCTATAATTCACCCCTCCACTTT. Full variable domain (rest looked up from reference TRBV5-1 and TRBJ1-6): KAGVTQTPRYLIKTRGQQVTLSCSPISGHRSVSWYQQTPGQGLQFLFEYFSETQRNKGNFPGRFSGRQFSNSRSEMNVSTLELGDSALYLCASSLRDRGSSYNSPLHFGNGTRLTVT.

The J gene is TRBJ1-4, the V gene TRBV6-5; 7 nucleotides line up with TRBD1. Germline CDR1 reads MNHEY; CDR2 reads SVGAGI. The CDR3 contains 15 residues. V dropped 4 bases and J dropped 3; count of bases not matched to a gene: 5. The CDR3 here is CASSSTGLANEKLFF. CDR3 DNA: TGTGCCAGCAGTTCGACAGGGCTGGCTAATGAAAAACTGTTTTTT.

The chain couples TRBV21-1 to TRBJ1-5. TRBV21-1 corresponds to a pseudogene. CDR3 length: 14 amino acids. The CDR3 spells CASTSCIRWQPQHF. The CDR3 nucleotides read TGTGCCAGCACCTCCTGCATTAGGTGGCAGCCCCAGCATTTT.

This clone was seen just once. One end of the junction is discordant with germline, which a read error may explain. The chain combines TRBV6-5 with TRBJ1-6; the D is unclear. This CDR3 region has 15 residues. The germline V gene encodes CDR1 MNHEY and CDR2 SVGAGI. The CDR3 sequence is CASSYSFQDDSPLHF. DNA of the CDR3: TGTGCCAGCAGTTACTCGTTTCAGGATGATTCGCCCCTCCACTTT.

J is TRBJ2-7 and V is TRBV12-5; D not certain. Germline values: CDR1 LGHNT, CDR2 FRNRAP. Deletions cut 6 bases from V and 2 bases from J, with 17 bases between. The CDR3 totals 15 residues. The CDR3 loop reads CASGSTYRRPYEQYF. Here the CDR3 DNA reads TGTGCTAGTGGCTCGACCTATCGACGGCCCTACGAGCAGTACTTC.

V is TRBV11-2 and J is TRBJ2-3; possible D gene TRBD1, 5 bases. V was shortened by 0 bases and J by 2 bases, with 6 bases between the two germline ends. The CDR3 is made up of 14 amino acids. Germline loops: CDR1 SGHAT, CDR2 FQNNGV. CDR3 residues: CASSLEGHTDTQYF. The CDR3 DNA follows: TGTGCCAGCAGCTTAGAGGGGCACACAGATACGCAGTATTTT.

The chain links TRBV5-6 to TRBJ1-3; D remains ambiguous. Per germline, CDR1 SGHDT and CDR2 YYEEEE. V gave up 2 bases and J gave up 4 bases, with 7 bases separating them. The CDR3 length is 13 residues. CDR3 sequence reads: CASSLRGGNTIYF. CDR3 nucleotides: TGTGCCAGCAGCTTACGTGGAGGAAACACCATATATTTT.

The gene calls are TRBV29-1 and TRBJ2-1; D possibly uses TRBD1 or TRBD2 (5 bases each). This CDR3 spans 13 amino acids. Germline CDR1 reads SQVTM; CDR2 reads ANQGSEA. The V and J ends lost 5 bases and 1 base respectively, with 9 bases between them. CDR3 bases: TGCAGCGTTCTGGGGGAGTCCTACAATGAGCAGTTCTTC. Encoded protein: CSVLGESYNEQFF.

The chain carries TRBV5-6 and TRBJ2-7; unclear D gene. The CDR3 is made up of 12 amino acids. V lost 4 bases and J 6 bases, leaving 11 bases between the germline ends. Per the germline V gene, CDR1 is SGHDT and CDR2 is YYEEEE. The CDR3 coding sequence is TGTGCCAGCAGCCCGCGTGGGCGCGAGCAGTACTTC. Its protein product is CASSPRGREQYF.

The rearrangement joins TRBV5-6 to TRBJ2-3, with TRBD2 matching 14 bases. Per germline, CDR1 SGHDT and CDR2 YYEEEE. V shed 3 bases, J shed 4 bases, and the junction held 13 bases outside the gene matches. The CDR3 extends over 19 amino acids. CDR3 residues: CASSSSGLAGGLFSDTQYF. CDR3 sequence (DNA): TGTGCCAGCAGCTCGTCAGGACTAGCGGGGGGCCTATTTTCAGATACGCAGTATTTT.

The CDR3 DNA follows: TGTGCCAGTTCCCATGTTCGAACAGGGTTGAACACTGAAGCTTTCTTT. Amino acid sequence: CASSHVRTGLNTEAFF. This chain uses TRBV6-6 with TRBJ1-1, with D possibly matching TRBD1 (6 bases). Germline V gives CDR1 MNHNY, CDR2 SVGAGI (reference sequence). Trimming cost V 9 bases and J 0 bases, with 20 bases left between them. This CDR3 has 16 amino acids.

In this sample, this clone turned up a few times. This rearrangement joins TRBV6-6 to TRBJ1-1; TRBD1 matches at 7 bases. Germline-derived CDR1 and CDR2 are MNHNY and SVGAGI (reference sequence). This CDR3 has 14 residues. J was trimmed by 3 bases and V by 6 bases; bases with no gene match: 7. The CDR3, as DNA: TGTGCCAGCAGGACACTACAGGGGTACACTGAAGCTTTCTTT. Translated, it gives CASRTLQGYTEAFF.

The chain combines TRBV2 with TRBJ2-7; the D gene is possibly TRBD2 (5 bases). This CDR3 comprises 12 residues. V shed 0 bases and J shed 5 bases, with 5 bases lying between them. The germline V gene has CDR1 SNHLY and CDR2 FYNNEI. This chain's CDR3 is CASSEARDEQYF. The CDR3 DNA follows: TGTGCCAGCAGTGAAGCGCGGGACGAGCAGTACTTC.

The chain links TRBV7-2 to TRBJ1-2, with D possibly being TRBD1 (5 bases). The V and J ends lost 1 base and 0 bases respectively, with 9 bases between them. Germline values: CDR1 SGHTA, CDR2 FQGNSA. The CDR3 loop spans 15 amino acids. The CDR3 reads CASSLETTANYGYTF. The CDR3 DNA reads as TGTGCCAGCAGCTTAGAGACGACAGCTAACTATGGCTACACCTTC.

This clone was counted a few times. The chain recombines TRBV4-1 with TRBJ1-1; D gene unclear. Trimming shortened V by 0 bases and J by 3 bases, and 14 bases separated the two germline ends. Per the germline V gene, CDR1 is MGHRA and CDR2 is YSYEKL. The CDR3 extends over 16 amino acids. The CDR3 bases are TGCGCCAGCAGCCAAGAAGCAGCGGGTCTAGACACTGAAGCTTTCTTT. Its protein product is CASSQEAAGLDTEAFF.

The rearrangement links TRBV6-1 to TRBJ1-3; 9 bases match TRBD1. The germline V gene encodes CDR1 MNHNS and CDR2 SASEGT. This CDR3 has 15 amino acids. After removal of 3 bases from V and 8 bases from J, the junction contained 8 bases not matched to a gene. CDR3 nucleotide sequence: TGTGCCAGCAGTGAGCACAGGGGGCCGGTGGACACCATATATTTT. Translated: CASSEHRGPVDTIYF.

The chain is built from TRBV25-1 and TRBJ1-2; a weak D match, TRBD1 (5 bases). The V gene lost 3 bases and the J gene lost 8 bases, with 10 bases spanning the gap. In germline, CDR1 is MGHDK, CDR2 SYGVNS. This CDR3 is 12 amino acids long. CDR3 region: CASSEGTLGYTF. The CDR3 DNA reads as TGTGCCAGCAGTGAGGGGACCTTAGGCTACACCTTC.

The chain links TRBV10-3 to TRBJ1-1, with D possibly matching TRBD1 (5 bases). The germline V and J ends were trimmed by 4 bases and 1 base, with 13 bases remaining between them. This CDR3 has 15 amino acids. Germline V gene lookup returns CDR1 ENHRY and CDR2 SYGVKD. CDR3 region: CAISGNGAGNTEAFF. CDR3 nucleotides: TGTGCCATCAGTGGAAACGGGGCGGGGAACACTGAAGCTTTCTTT.

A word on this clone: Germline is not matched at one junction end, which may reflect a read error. The CDR3 reads CASSEPGQGALF. The CDR3 coding sequence is TGTGCCAGCAGCGAACCGGGACAGGGGGCTCTCTTT. The gene calls are TRBV7-9 and TRBJ1-1; 12 bases fit TRBD1. Germline V gives CDR1 SEHNR, CDR2 FQNEAQ (reference sequence). The CDR3 spans 12 residues.

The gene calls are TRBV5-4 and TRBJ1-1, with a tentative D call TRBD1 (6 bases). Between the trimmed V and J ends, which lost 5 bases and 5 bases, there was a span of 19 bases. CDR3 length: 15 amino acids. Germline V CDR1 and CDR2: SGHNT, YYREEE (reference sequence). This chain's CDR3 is CASRGYTGYETEAFF. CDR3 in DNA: TGTGCCAGCAGGGGTTATACAGGGTACGAGACTGAAGCTTTCTTT.

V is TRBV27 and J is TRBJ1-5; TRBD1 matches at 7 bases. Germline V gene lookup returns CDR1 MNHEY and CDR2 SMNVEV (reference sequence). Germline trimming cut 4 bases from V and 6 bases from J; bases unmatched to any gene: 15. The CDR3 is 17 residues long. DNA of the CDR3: TGTGCCAGCAGTTCTCTCAAAAACAGGGGAAGTCGTCAGCCCCAGCATTTT. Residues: CASSSLKNRGSRQPQHF.

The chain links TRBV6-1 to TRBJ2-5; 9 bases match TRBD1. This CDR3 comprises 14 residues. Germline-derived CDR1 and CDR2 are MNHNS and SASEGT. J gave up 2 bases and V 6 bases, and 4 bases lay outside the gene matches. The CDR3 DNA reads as TGTGCCAGCAGCCAAGGGACAGGGCAAGAGACCCAGTACTTC. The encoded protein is CASSQGTGQETQYF.

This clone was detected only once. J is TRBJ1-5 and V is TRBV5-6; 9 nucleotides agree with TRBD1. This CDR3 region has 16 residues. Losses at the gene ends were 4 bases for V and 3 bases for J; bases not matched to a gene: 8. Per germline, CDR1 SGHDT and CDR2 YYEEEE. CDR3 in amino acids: CASSGGQGKVNQPQHF. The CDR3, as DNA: TGTGCCAGCAGCGGGGGACAGGGAAAGGTCAATCAGCCCCAGCATTTT. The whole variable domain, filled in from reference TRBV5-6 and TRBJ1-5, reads DAGVTQSPTHLIKTRGQQVTLRCSPKSGHDTVSWYQQALGQGPQFIFQYYEEEERQRGNFPDRFSGHQFPNYSSELNVNALLLGDSALYLCASSGGQGKVNQPQHFGDGTRLSIL.